The 30 T cell receptor beta chains in this list originate from one sample, sequenced in a study of T cells in Graves' hyperthyroidism and ophthalmopathy. Amplified TCR beta CDR3 regions came from RNA transcripts. HTBI primers were employed in a first-round RT-PCR of the TCR CDR3. TCRdb fed the multiplex PCR reads into MiXCR, producing one record per CDR3 protein. The sample lists about 340,000 distinct CDR3 sequences; around a sixth were seen once. Source material: blood. Receptor source: a woman between 50 and 59 years old with Graves' hyperthyroidism.

Many counts were recorded for this clonotype. The chain recombines TRBV2 with TRBJ2-7; D remains unclear. The CDR3 sequence is 13 residues long. Trimming shortened V by 1 base and J by 3 bases, and 7 bases separated the two germline ends. CDR1 and CDR2 from the germline V gene are SNHLY and FYNNEI. The CDR3 nucleotides read TGTGCCAGCAGTGAAGAAGGATTCTACGAGCAGTACTTC. It codes for CASSEEGFYEQYF.

Ten or more counts support this clonotype. This sequence joins TRBV29-1 and TRBJ1-1, with 7 bases lining up with TRBD1. Germline values: CDR1 SQVTM, CDR2 ANQGSEA. This CDR3 contains 13 residues. The V and J ends lost 6 bases and 2 bases, in that order; junction bases with no gene match: 6. CDR3 loop: CSVTWDRNTEAFF. CDR3 DNA: TGCAGCGTGACTTGGGACAGAAACACTGAAGCTTTCTTT.

This clonotype came up a few times. This chain links TRBV6-2 or TRBV6-3 with TRBJ2-7; tentative D call: TRBD1 (5 bases). The CDR3 contains 14 residues. CDR1 and CDR2 (germline): MNHEY, SVGEGT. Trimming took off 4 bases at V and 4 bases at J, with 14 bases between the two ends. CDR3 in amino acids: CASSFGRANYEQYV. Here the CDR3 DNA reads TGTGCCAGCAGTTTCGGCAGGGCGAATTACGAGCAGTACGTC.

The chain carries TRBV10-3 and TRBJ1-4; 8 bases match TRBD1. The J segment lost 8 bases and the V segment lost 2 bases, leaving 4 bases of the junction unmatched. The CDR3 loop spans 14 amino acids. Germline CDR1 is ENHRY and CDR2 is SYGVKD. CDR3: CAISEDRGHEKLFF. CDR3 coding DNA: TGTGCCATCAGTGAGGACAGGGGCCACGAAAAACTGTTTTTT.

The genes are TRBV7-9 and TRBJ2-6; no clear D. Per germline, CDR1 SEHNR and CDR2 FQNEAQ (reference sequence). V lost 4 bases to trimming and J lost 0 bases, with 10 bases between them. The CDR3 sequence is 16 residues long. Here the CDR3 reads CASSSGRTSGANVLTF. CDR3 coding DNA: TGTGCCAGCAGCTCCGGACGGACCTCTGGGGCCAACGTCCTGACTTTC.

The sample holds many counts of this clonotype. The chain uses TRBV9 and TRBJ2-7, with TRBD1 matching 9 bases. Germline values: CDR1 SGDLS, CDR2 YYNGEE. With V trimmed by 0 bases and J by 3 bases, 16 bases remained unmatched. CDR3 length: 19 residues. In DNA, the CDR3 is TGTGCCAGCAGCGTAGCTCGGCCCCCCCGACAGGGGGTAGTCTACGAGCAGTACGTC. This encodes CASSVARPPRQGVVYEQYV.

A remark on this clonotype: A much larger clone is a single base away; this may be a read error. The rearrangement links TRBV3-1 to TRBJ1-4, with D tentatively TRBD1 (5 bases). V was pared by 7 bases and J by 0 bases, with 18 bases between. CDR3 length equals 17 residues. Germline CDR1 reads LGHDT; CDR2 reads YNNKEL (reference sequence). CDR3 DNA: TGTGCCAGCAACCAGCGCAGTGGGGCTACAACTAATGAAAAACTGTTTTTT. Translation: CASNQRSGATTNEKLFF.

This clonotype has only a few counts. The germline gene is not matched at one end of the junction; a read error may be the cause. This chain uses TRBV4-1 with TRBJ1-3; TRBD1 matches 7 bases. Germline CDR1 reads MGHRA; CDR2 reads YSYEKL. The CDR3 has 16 residues. The CDR3 sequence is CASSKEGAGGGNTIYF. The CDR3 coding sequence is TGCGCCAGCAGCAAAGAAGGGGCAGGGGGAGGAAACACCATATATTTT.

The V and J genes are TRBV6-1 and TRBJ1-6; 7 bases are a match to TRBD1. Germline V CDR1 and CDR2: MNHNS, SASEGT. V was pared by 6 bases and J by 6 bases, with 11 bases of the junction left unmatched. This CDR3 has 16 amino acids. This CDR3 is CASSINRDRINSPLHF. CDR3 DNA: TGTGCCAGCAGCATTAACCGGGACAGAATTAATTCACCCCTCCACTTT.

This clonotype was seen just once. At one boundary the junction diverges from the germline segment, which might be a read error. The rearrangement links TRBV7-9 to TRBJ1-4; TRBD1 aligns across 7 bases. Germline CDR1 SEHNR, CDR2 FQNEAQ (reference sequence). This CDR3 contains 14 residues. CDR3 loop: CASSSDRVAEKLSF. DNA for the CDR3: TGTGCCAGCAGCTCAGACAGGGTTGCTGAAAAACTGTCTTTT.

This clonotype was detected only once. The chain has TRBV6-5 and TRBJ1-4; 7 nucleotides match TRBD1. Germline V gene lookup returns CDR1 MNHEY and CDR2 SVGAGI. J lost 6 bases, V lost 2 bases, and 6 bases had no gene match. The CDR3 is 15 residues long. The DNA for the CDR3 is TGTGCCAGCAGTTACGTCGACAGGGAGTATGAAAAACTGTTTTTT. It codes for CASSYVDREYEKLFF.

This clonotype was observed at least ten times. The chain couples TRBV7-6 to TRBJ2-3, with TRBD2 as a possible D gene (6 bases). CDR3 length equals 16 residues. V was trimmed by 1 base and J by 3 bases, leaving 14 bases between them. Germline CDR1 reads SGHVS; CDR2 reads FNYEAQ. The CDR3 region has the DNA TGTGCCAGCAGCTTAGGTGTAGCGGAGAAAACAGATACGCAGTATTTT. This translates into CASSLGVAEKTDTQYF.

This clonotype was observed many times. CDR3 bases: TGTGCCAGCAGTCCCAGGACGGGAGTGGGCTACACCTTC. Translating gives CASSPRTGVGYTF. V is TRBV2 and J is TRBJ1-2; no firm D call. With 5 bases removed from V and 8 bases from J, the gap between germline ends came to 15 bases. This CDR3 has 13 amino acids. Germline V gene lookup returns CDR1 SNHLY and CDR2 FYNNEI. Variable domain in full (rest from reference TRBV2 and TRBJ1-2): EPEVTQTPSHQVTQMGQEVILRCVPISNHLYFYWYRQILGQKVEFLVSFYNNEISEKSEIFDDQFSVERPDGSNFTLKIRSTKLEDSAMYFCASSPRTGVGYTFGSGTRLTVV.

The chain couples TRBV4-1 to TRBJ2-7; D is unclear. This CDR3 comprises 14 residues. The V gene's germline CDR1 is MGHRA and CDR2 YSYEKL. V dropped 1 base and J dropped 7 bases, with 14 bases sitting between them. The CDR3 spells CASSQVLRPEEQYF. DNA of the CDR3: TGCGCCAGCAGCCAAGTCCTCAGACCTGAGGAGCAGTACTTC.

The CDR3 sequence: CASSLVAGESTQYF. The CDR3 DNA reads as TGTGCCAGCAGTTTAGTAGCGGGGGAAAGTACGCAGTATTTT. V gene TRBV27 combines with J gene TRBJ2-3; 9 bases match TRBD2. Per germline, CDR1 MNHEY and CDR2 SMNVEV (reference sequence). The V and J ends lost 2 bases and 8 bases, in that order; junction bases with no gene match: 5. The CDR3 covers 14 residues.

The chain combines TRBV29-1 with TRBJ2-7, with 7 bases fitting TRBD1. Germline CDR1 and CDR2: SQVTM and ANQGSEA. The CDR3 contains 11 residues. V dropped 7 bases and J dropped 6; count of bases not matched to a gene: 6. The CDR3 is CSARDSPEQYF. The CDR3 nucleotides read TGCAGCGCCCGGGACAGCCCCGAGCAGTACTTC.

The chain carries TRBV27 and TRBJ2-6, with D uncertain. V was cut by 6 bases and J by 0 bases, with 9 bases left in between. In germline, CDR1 is MNHEY, CDR2 SMNVEV (reference sequence). The CDR3 is made up of 15 amino acids. The CDR3 nucleotides read TGTGCCAGCAGGTCCACAATCTCTGGGGCCAACGTCCTGACTTTC. Amino acid sequence: CASRSTISGANVLTF.

This clonotype was counted many times. V and J are TRBV7-9 and TRBJ2-5, with 13 bases that match TRBD2. J lost 4 bases, V lost 5 bases, and 7 bases had no gene match. The CDR3 spans 16 residues. Germline V gives CDR1 SEHNR, CDR2 FQNEAQ (reference sequence). The CDR3, as DNA: TGTGCCAGCAGCCCTACTAGCGGGGGGGCCCCAGAGACCCAGTACTTC. This encodes CASSPTSGGAPETQYF.

The rearrangement uses TRBV28 and TRBJ1-3, with D unclear. Between the trimmed V and J ends, which lost 6 bases and 8 bases, there was a span of 11 bases. From germline, CDR1 is MDHEN and CDR2 SYDVKM. The CDR3 length is 12 residues. CDR3 coding DNA: TGTGCCAGCAGCCTAAACGGATACACCATATATTTT. Translation: CASSLNGYTIYF.

In regard to this clonotype: Since a much larger clone is just one base distant, this may be a read error. The V gene is TRBV3-1, the J gene TRBJ1-5; unclear D gene. Germline CDR1 and CDR2: LGHDT and YNNKEL (reference sequence). The CDR3 is made up of 14 amino acids. The CDR3 loop is CASSQGGSDQPQHF. The CDR3, as DNA: TGTGCCAGCAGCCAAGGGGGTAGCGATCAGCCCCAGCATTTT.

The J gene is TRBJ2-3, the V gene TRBV7-9; D gene unclear. The ends were cut back, 3 bases at V and 4 bases at J, with 11 bases in the middle. This CDR3 is built from 14 residues. Germline CDR1 reads SEHNR; CDR2 reads FQNEAQ (reference sequence). CDR3 residues: CASSFPTLPDTQYF. In DNA, the CDR3 is TGTGCCAGCAGCTTTCCCACACTCCCAGATACGCAGTATTTT.

The sample holds a few counts of this clonotype. The chain employs TRBV5-4 and TRBJ2-5; 10 nucleotides match TRBD2. Trimming at V came to 4 bases and at J to 4 bases, leaving 10 bases not matched to a gene. The CDR3 sequence is 16 residues long. The germline CDR1 and CDR2 sequences are SGHNT and YYREEE (reference sequence). The CDR3 DNA reads as TGTGCCAGCAGCCCAAGGGAGCGGGGGGGCCCAGAGACCCAGTACTTC. Amino acid sequence: CASSPRERGGPETQYF. The full variable domain, in which reference TRBV5-4 and TRBJ2-5 provide the parts outside the CDR3, is ETGVTQSPTHLIKTRGQQVTLRCSSQSGHNTVSWYQQALGQGPQFIFQYYREEENGRGNFPPRFSGLQFPNYSSELNVNALELDDSALYLCASSPRERGGPETQYFGPGTRLLVL.

This clonotype was picked up one time. The chain combines TRBV7-9 with TRBJ2-5; the D gene is possibly TRBD1 (5 bases). V gave up 5 bases and J gave up 4 bases, with 14 bases separating them. The CDR3 is 14 residues long. Germline V gene data show CDR1 as SEHNR and CDR2 as FQNEAQ (reference sequence). CDR3: CASSHPLRAETQYF. Written as DNA, the CDR3 is TGTGCCAGCAGCCACCCCCTCAGGGCAGAGACCCAGTACTTC. The full variable domain, in which reference TRBV7-9 and TRBJ2-5 provide the parts outside the CDR3, is DTGVSQNPRHKITKRGQNVTFRCDPISEHNRLYWYRQTLGQGPEFLTYFQNEAQLEKSRLLSDRFSAERPKGSFSTLEIQRTEQGDSAMYLCASSHPLRAETQYFGPGTRLLVL.

Many counts were recorded for this clonotype. The chain is built from TRBV19 and TRBJ1-1; D possibly corresponds to TRBD1 (6 bases). Looked up from germline, CDR1 is LNHDA and CDR2 is SQIVND (reference sequence). This CDR3 is 16 amino acids long. V lost 6 bases to trimming and J lost 4 bases, with 21 bases between them. The CDR3 DNA is TGTGCCAGTAGACCCACAGGGAGGGTCGGTGTCACTGAAGCTTTCTTT. Translation: CASRPTGRVGVTEAFF.

The J gene is TRBJ2-5, the V gene TRBV11-2; D unresolved. There are 14 residues in the CDR3. Germline CDR1 and CDR2: SGHAT and FQNNGV. V shed 1 base and J shed 2 bases, with 8 bases lying between them. The CDR3 sequence is CASSLGQFQETQYF. For the CDR3, the DNA is TGTGCCAGCAGCTTAGGCCAATTTCAAGAGACCCAGTACTTC.

The chain employs TRBV6-2 or TRBV6-3 and TRBJ2-1; TRBD2 aligns across 11 bases. This CDR3 has 15 amino acids. The V gene's germline CDR1 is MNHEY and CDR2 SVGEGT. With 6 bases clipped from V and 6 bases from J, the junction kept 7 bases outside the gene matches. This CDR3 reads CASRNLTSGINEQFF. Here the CDR3 DNA reads TGTGCCAGCAGAAATTTGACTAGCGGGATCAATGAGCAGTTCTTC.

This clonotype was picked up a small number of times. The chain carries TRBV20-1 and TRBJ2-2; TRBD2 is a possible D gene (6 bases). Deletions cut 3 bases from V and 3 bases from J, with 14 bases between. Germline loops: CDR1 DFQATT, CDR2 SNEGSKA (reference sequence). The CDR3 extends over 15 amino acids. The chain's CDR3 is CSARGERADTGELFF. CDR3 bases: TGCAGTGCTAGGGGAGAGCGGGCCGACACCGGGGAGCTGTTTTTT.

This clonotype was seen many times. The chain recombines TRBV11-2 with TRBJ1-2; the D is unclear. The CDR3 runs to 13 residues. The germline V gene encodes CDR1 SGHAT and CDR2 FQNNGV. Deletions cut 4 bases from V and 1 base from J, with 7 bases between. The CDR3 sequence: CASSSSDNYGYTF. DNA for the CDR3: TGTGCCAGCAGCTCCAGTGATAACTATGGCTACACCTTC.

In this sample, this clonotype turned up many times. This chain links TRBV13 with TRBJ2-1, with 8 bases that match TRBD2. Germline V gene lookup returns CDR1 PRHDT and CDR2 FYEKMQ (reference sequence). Trimming removed 6 bases from V and 3 bases from J; junction bases left unmatched: 7. This CDR3 comprises 15 residues. CDR3 loop: CASRTRGGLYNEQFF. CDR3 DNA: TGTGCCAGCAGAACCCGGGGGGGCCTCTACAATGAGCAGTTCTTC.

J is TRBJ2-7 and V is TRBV6-4; D not resolved. Germline V lookup: CDR1 MRHNA, CDR2 SNTAGT. The CDR3 is 13 residues long. V was clipped by 0 bases and J by 2 bases, with 5 bases between them. Written as DNA, the CDR3 is TGTGCCAGCAGTGACTCGGTAACCTACGAGCAGTACTTC. Translated: CASSDSVTYEQYF.